This entry describes one T cell receptor (beta chain). This specimen comes from a study of early T cells in non-severe SARS-CoV-2 infection. In TCRdb, the 5' RACE reads were re-called with MiXCR into one record per CDR3 protein. The sample yields about 64,000 distinct CDR3 sequences, roughly a sixth seen once. The source material was whole blood, sampled at baseline. The receptor's source is an adult who was a healthcare worker with PCR-confirmed SARS-CoV-2 infection or an uninfected control (not recorded which).

The CDR3 protein is CASSDGLAGWQFF. CDR3 nucleotide sequence: TGTGCCAGCAGCGATGGACTAGCGGGGTGGCAGTTCTTC. The chain recombines TRBV5-6 with TRBJ2-1; 12 bases align to TRBD2. The CDR3 has 13 amino acids. Germline V lookup: CDR1 SGHDT, CDR2 YYEEEE. Trimming removed 4 bases from V and 12 bases from J; junction bases left unmatched: 5.